Described below is a single T cell receptor (beta chain) sequence and its context. No antigen is known for it. The data were taken from a study of shared clonotypes between healthy human individuals. TCRdb keeps only in-frame clones here, not all; method: immunoSEQ multiplex PCR. This sample has around 2.5 million clones, with over 85% found just once. V lost 2 bases and J 8 bases, leaving 10 bases between the germline ends. Germline values: CDR1 MDHEN, CDR2 SYDVKM. The CDR3 sequence is 13 residues long. General study points: Estimated richness was generally greater in naive than memory subsets.

The chain is built from TRBV28 and TRBJ2-1; D gene ambiguous. Sequences were obtained from naive CD4+ T cells from PBMCs. Subset reported: CD45RA+ positively selected. The clonotype originates from a man aged 18-30 years in good health. Some clones in this sample may be carry-over from other donors' samples. Here the CDR3 DNA reads TGTGCCAGCAGTTTAGTGGACCTCGATGAGCAGTTCTTC. Its translation: CASSLVDLDEQFF.